The table lists the clone carrying this T cell receptor beta chain with many counts. Its target is unknown. The entry originates in a study of naive and memory T cell subsets. The library had UMIs added by 3' ligation of an oligonucleotide to TCR cDNA. Cells were not sorted; total RNA input targeted about 1 to 1000 ng. The SP2 primer and nested alpha and beta constant region primers amplified ligated cDNA in four rounds. One entry per CDR3 protein, called by TCRdb with MiXCR from the 5' RACE reads. The sample has tens of thousands of distinct CDR3 sequences, 7.6% seen once. The germline V gene encodes CDR1 MDHEN and CDR2 SYDVKM. V was trimmed by 7 bases and J by 6 bases, leaving 19 bases between them. This CDR3 contains 14 residues. Whole-study findings and limits: This RNA-based method may be sensitive to activation-related transcript changes.

This clonotype was sampled from a female donor in good health. This chain links TRBV28 with TRBJ2-7; D perhaps matches TRBD2 (7 bases). The DNA for the CDR3 is TGTGCCAGCACCGCCGGGGGGCGGAGATCCGAGCAGTACTTC. It encodes CASTAGGRRSEQYF.